This TCR beta chain was captured by sequencing in a study of T-cell reconstitution after alpha-beta-depleted transplantation in children. Many counts were recorded for this clonotype. Its antigen remains unknown. Unique molecular identifiers were built into the TCRbeta library. TCRdb re-called the PCR reads through MiXCR, storing one row per CDR3 protein. The data hold around 270,000 distinct CDR3 sequences, with about 9.5% observed a single time. Study outcomes and limitations: Surviving thymic progenitors and recipient T cells were the source of high TCRbeta diversity at day 60 in some patients. Several hundred expanded graft clones reportedly gave rise to the alpha-beta T cells present about two months after transplant.

Trimming pared 4 bases from V and 4 bases from J, leaving 14 bases between. Germline assignment: CDR1 SGHRS and CDR2 YFSETQ. This CDR3 spans 15 amino acids. The sequence derives from a boy in the first two years of life with acute myeloid leukemia, due to receive a stem cell transplant. The sequences come from PBMCs, collected before TCRalphabeta/CD19-depleted stem cell transplant. This chain connects TRBV5-1 to TRBJ2-2, with TRBD2 as a possible D gene (5 bases). The CDR3 nucleotides are TGCGCCAGCAGCCCCGGAGGCCCCGGCACCGGGGAGCTGTTTTTT. This sequence encodes CASSPGGPGTGELFF.